This entry lists 5 T cell receptor beta chains sequenced from one sample in a study of blood T cell repertoires in COVID-19. Clones were sequenced by immunoSEQ multiplex PCR, and TCRdb holds only the in-frame ones, with some missing. The sample consists of tens of thousands of clones, approximately 90% of them appearing once. Sequencing was performed on peripheral blood. These receptors came from a man aged 55 to 69 with COVID-19, enrolled during active disease.

The chain links TRBV5-1 to TRBJ2-1, with a weak D call TRBD2 (6 bases). Germline V gene data show CDR1 as SGHRS and CDR2 as YFSETQ. CDR3 length equals 15 residues. The V end lost 3 bases, the J end lost 5 bases, and 15 bases lay between the germline ends. The CDR3 region has the DNA TGCGCCAGCAGCTCCGGGAGCCCCGCGGACAATGAGCAGTTCTTC. The encoded protein is CASSSGSPADNEQFF.

This clone was counted a single time. The V and J genes are TRBV7-2 and TRBJ2-1, with 7 positions matching TRBD2. CDR3 size: 15 residues. With 4 bases clipped from V and 8 bases from J, the junction kept 11 bases outside the gene matches. The germline CDR1 and CDR2 sequences are SGHTA and FQGNSA. CDR3 in amino acids: CASSWGWREFDEQFF. In DNA, the CDR3 is TGTGCCAGCAGCTGGGGCTGGCGGGAGTTCGATGAGCAGTTCTTC.

In this sample, this clone turned up a few times. V gene TRBV4-3 combines with J gene TRBJ2-1; 8 bases fit TRBD1. Looked up from germline, CDR1 is LGHNA and CDR2 is YSLEER. V trimming: 0 bases; J trimming: 13 bases; junction bases outside the gene matches: 5. This CDR3 contains 13 residues. CDR3 nucleotides: TGCGCCAGCAGCCAAGAGTCAGGGGGCAGTCAGTTCTTC. Protein sequence: CASSQESGGSQFF.

The chain uses TRBV2 and TRBJ1-5; TRBD1 matches at 9 bases. This CDR3 is 17 amino acids long. Germline-derived CDR1 and CDR2 are SNHLY and FYNNEI. V was pared by 1 base and J by 2 bases, with 6 bases of the junction left unmatched. The CDR3 region has the DNA TGTGCCAGCAGTGAAGTACAGGGGGCTGTGGGCAATCAGCCCCAGCATTTT. Protein product: CASSEVQGAVGNQPQHF.

This chain joins TRBV3-1 (or the pseudogene TRBV3-2) and TRBJ2-2; 9 bases are shared with TRBD1. The CDR3 runs to 15 residues. Per germline, CDR1 LGHDT and CDR2 YNNKEL (reference sequence). Trimming took 5 bases from V and 5 from J; bases not matched to a gene: 6. The CDR3 DNA sequence: TGTGCCAGCAGCTTAAACAGGGGGCAGACCGGGGAGCTGTTTTTT. The encoded protein is CASSLNRGQTGELFF.